Only a few counts were recorded for the clone carrying this TCR beta chain. The target antigen is unknown. The source of the sample is a study of T cell repertoires in cytomegalovirus infection. Germline loops: CDR1 LGHDT, CDR2 YNNKEL (reference sequence). Losses at the gene ends were 3 bases for V and 10 bases for J; bases not matched to a gene: 4. CDR3 size: 12 residues. TCRdb fed the reads into MiXCR, producing one record per CDR3 protein. The data contain about 130,000 distinct CDR3 sequences, 20% to 30% of them singletons. Findings and limits, study-wide: HLA-C-restricted CMV clonotypes gave the most frequent clonotype in two of eight donors.

Sequencing used PBMCs, sequenced either directly or after in vitro stimulation (not recorded which). This receptor was obtained from a human donor in good health (CMV status not recorded). Some clones in this sample may be carry-over from other donors' samples. This chain links TRBV3-1 with TRBJ1-1, with 8 bases matching TRBD1. The CDR3 bases are TGTGCCAGCAGCCACGTCGACAGGGGAGCTTTCTTT. As protein: CASSHVDRGAFF.